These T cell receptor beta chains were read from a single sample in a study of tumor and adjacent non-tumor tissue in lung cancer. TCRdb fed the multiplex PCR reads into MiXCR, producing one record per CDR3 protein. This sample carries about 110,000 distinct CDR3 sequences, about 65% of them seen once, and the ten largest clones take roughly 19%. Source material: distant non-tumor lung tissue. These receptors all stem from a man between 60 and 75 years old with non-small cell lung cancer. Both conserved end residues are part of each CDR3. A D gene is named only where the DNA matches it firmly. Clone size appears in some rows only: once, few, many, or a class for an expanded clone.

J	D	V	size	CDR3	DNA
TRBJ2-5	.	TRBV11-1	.	CASSSGYQETQYF	TGTGCCAGCAGCTCGGGGTACCAAGAGACCCAGTACTTC
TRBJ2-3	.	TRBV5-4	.	CASSSGIRPTDTQYF	TGTGCCAGCAGCTCCGGGATTAGACCCACAGATACGCAGTATTTT
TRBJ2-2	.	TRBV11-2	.	CGSSLEGGNTGELFF	TGTGGCAGCAGCTTAGAGGGCGGGAACACCGGGGAGCTGTTTTTT
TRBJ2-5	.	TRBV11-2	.	CASGLVPPGGETQYF	TGTGCTAGCGGCTTAGTCCCCCCAGGGGGAGAGACCCAGTACTTC
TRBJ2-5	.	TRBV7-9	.	CASSPYGYPWTQYF	TGTGCCAGCAGCCCGTACGGTTATCCGTGGACCCAGTACTTC
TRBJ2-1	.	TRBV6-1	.	CASSLSGAYNEQFF	TGTGCCAGCAGTTTATCCGGTGCCTACAATGAGCAGTTCTTC
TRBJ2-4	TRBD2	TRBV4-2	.	CASSQAQTSGSLVKNIQHF	TGTGCCAGCAGCCAAGCGCAGACTAGCGGATCGTTAGTCAAAAACATTCAGCACTTC
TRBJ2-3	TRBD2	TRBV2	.	CASRTSGGTITDTQYF	TGTGCCAGCAGGACTAGCGGGGGGACTATCACAGATACGCAGTATTTT
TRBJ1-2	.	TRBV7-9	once	CASTSLTGFYGYTF	TGTGCCAGCACCTCCCTGACAGGTTTCTATGGCTACACCTTC
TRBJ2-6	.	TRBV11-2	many	CASSLEGALGANVLTF	TGTGCCAGCAGCTTAGAGGGGGCCCTTGGGGCCAACGTCCTGACTTTC
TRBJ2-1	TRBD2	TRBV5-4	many	CASSLGLAGGAYNEQFF	TGTGCCAGCAGCTTGGGGCTAGCGGGGGGGGCCTACAATGAGCAGTTCTTC
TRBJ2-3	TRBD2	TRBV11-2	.	CASSLDRFAGVDTDTQYF	TGTGCCAGCAGCTTAGATAGGTTTGCGGGAGTGGACACAGATACGCAGTATTTT
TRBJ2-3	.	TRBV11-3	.	CASTLVGYTNTQYF	TGTGCCAGCACTTTAGTCGGCTACACAAATACGCAGTATTTT
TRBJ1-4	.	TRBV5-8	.	CASSPWTLEEKLSF	TGTGCCAGCAGCCCCTGGACCTTAGAGGAAAAACTGTCTTTT
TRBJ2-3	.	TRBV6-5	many	CASSRRETLRVDNLGTDTQYF	TGTGCCAGCAGCCGGCGCGAGACCCTTAGAGTCGATAACCTGGGGACAGATACGCAGTATTTT
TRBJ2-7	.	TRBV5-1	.	CASSTNGVRVYGQYF	TGCGCCAGCAGCACGAACGGAGTCAGAGTCTACGGGCAGTACTTC
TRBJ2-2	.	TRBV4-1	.	CASSEGPQHTGELLF	TGCGCCAGCAGTGAAGGTCCACAGCACACCGGGGAGCTGTTATTT
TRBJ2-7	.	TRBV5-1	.	CASSRDSSSYEQYF	TGCGCCAGCAGCAGGGACTCCAGCTCCTACGAGCAGTACTTC
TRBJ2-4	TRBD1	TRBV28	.	CASGDRAKNIQYF	TGTGCCAGCGGGGACAGAGCCAAAAACATTCAGTACTTC
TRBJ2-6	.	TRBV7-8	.	CVSSYRGANALTF	TGTGTCAGCAGCTATAGAGGGGCCAACGCCCTGACTTTC
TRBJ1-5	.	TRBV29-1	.	CNVASGERQPQHF	TGCAACGTTGCCTCCGGGGAGCGTCAGCCCCAGCATTTT
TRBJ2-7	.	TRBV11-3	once	CASSLEGKGSYEQYF	TGTGCCAGTAGCTTAGAAGGGAAGGGCTCCTACGAACAATACTTC
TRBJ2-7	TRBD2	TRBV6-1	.	CASRELGLADSYERHF	TGTGCCAGCAGGGAACTTGGACTAGCGGACTCCTACGAGCGGCACTTC
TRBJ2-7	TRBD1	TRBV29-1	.	CGATGTGNEQYF	TGCGGCGCTACCGGGACAGGGAACGAGCAGTACTTC
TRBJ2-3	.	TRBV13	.	CASSLAGTPSDTVTQYF	TGTGCCAGCAGCTTGGCCGGGACCCCGAGCGACACAGTTACTCAGTATTTT
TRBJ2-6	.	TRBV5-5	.	CASSLRSLETESEANVLTF	TGTGCCAGCAGCTTACGATCCCTGGAGACTGAGTCTGAGGCCAACGTCCTGACTTTC
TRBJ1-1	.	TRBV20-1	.	CSADIGNTEAFF	TGCAGTGCGGACATCGGGAACACTGAAGCTTTCTTT